A single sample gave rise to the 25 T cell receptor beta chains below, sequenced in a study of CXCR3-negative and CXCR3-positive naive CD8 T cells. UMI-labeled TRB cDNA libraries were prepared by 5' RACE. TCRdb derives one entry per CDR3 protein from the 5' RACE reads, leaving out DNA. Its table records 100,000 to 150,000 distinct CDR3 sequences. Source material: naive CXCR3- CD8+ T cells from blood. Subset denoted: CD45RO-CCR7+CD27+CD95- naive CD8+ T cells lacking CXCR3 (TNR3-). These receptors were obtained from a human donor in good health. Some clones in this sample may be carry-over from other donors' samples.

The chain has TRBV19 and TRBJ2-1; TCRdb designates TRBD1, a call that cannot be tested without DNA. The CDR3 contains 15 residues. The germline V gene has CDR1 LNHDA and CDR2 SQIVND (reference sequence). The CDR3 loop is CASSNRDTLYNEQFF. Full variable domain (remainder filled in from reference TRBV19 and TRBJ2-1): DGGITQSPKYLFRKEGQNVTLSCEQNLNHDAMYWYRQDPGQGLRLIYYSQIVNDFQKGDIAEGYSVSREKKESFPLTVTSAQKNPTAFYLCASSNRDTLYNEQFFGPGTRLTVL.

V gene TRBV28 combines with J gene TRBJ2-2; absent DNA, TCRdb's TRBD2 call cannot be checked. The CDR3 totals 16 residues. Germline CDR1 is MDHEN and CDR2 is SYDVKM. The CDR3 region is CASRSSGGTNTGELFF.

The chain couples TRBV5-1 to TRBJ1-1; TCRdb's D call of TRBD1 is untestable without DNA. The CDR3 is made up of 12 amino acids. Germline V gene sequence: CDR1 SGHRS, CDR2 YFSETQ. The CDR3 protein is CASSFLGAEAFF.

The rearrangement links TRBV3-1 to TRBJ2-2; lacking DNA, the TRBD1 call made by TCRdb goes unchecked. Germline V gene sequence: CDR1 LGHDT, CDR2 YNNKEL (reference sequence). This CDR3 region has 17 residues. CDR3 residues: CASSQGRQGIGTGELFF. Drawing the rest from reference TRBV3-1 and TRBJ2-2, the complete variable domain is DTAVSQTPKYLVTQMGNDKSIKCEQNLGHDTMYWYKQDSKKFLKIMFSYNNKELIINETVPNRFSPKSPDKAHLNLHINSLELGDSAVYFCASSQGRQGIGTGELFFGEGSRLTVL.

The V gene is TRBV20-1, the J gene TRBJ1-1; no DNA is available, so the TRBD1 call from TCRdb remains unchecked. The germline V gene has CDR1 DFQATT and CDR2 SNEGSKA (reference sequence). CDR3 length: 12 amino acids. The CDR3 region is CSATHRVTEAFF.

This chain connects TRBV4-1 to TRBJ2-1. The germline V gene has CDR1 MGHRA and CDR2 YSYEKL. This CDR3 has 11 amino acids. This CDR3 reads CASSQATEQFF.

The rearrangement uses TRBV28 and TRBJ1-4. CDR1 and CDR2 from the germline V gene are MDHEN and SYDVKM. This CDR3 is built from 13 residues. The CDR3 sequence is CASSSLGSRGLFF.

This sequence joins TRBV5-1 and TRBJ2-3; TCRdb calls TRBD1, which cannot be checked without DNA. Germline lookup yields CDR1 SGHRS and CDR2 YFSETQ. CDR3 length: 19 amino acids. The CDR3 loop reads CASSLVPVEVGKPTDTQYF.

V and J are TRBV7-9 and TRBJ2-5; lacking DNA, the TRBD1 call made by TCRdb goes unchecked. The CDR3 has 16 residues. Germline assignment: CDR1 SEHNR and CDR2 FQNEAQ (reference sequence). The CDR3 here is CASSPGTAYTQETQYF.

The chain recombines TRBV7-9 with TRBJ2-3; the TCRdb call, TRBD1, lacks DNA for checking. The germline V gene has CDR1 SEHNR and CDR2 FQNEAQ (reference sequence). This CDR3 contains 15 residues. The CDR3 here is CASSLAPSPGDTQYF.

The chain combines TRBV5-1 with TRBJ2-1. Germline CDR1 SGHRS, CDR2 YFSETQ. This CDR3 has 15 residues. The chain's CDR3 is CASSLEASSYNEQFF.

The chain links TRBV7-9 to TRBJ2-5; lacking DNA, the TRBD1 call made by TCRdb goes unchecked. The CDR3 spans 16 residues. CDR1 and CDR2 (germline): SEHNR, FQNEAQ (reference sequence). CDR3 region: CASSLGQLNEGETQYF.

This chain links TRBV5-1 with TRBJ2-7; the D gene TCRdb calls, TRBD2, cannot be checked with no DNA. Germline CDR1 SGHRS, CDR2 YFSETQ. This CDR3 is built from 16 residues. The chain's CDR3 is CASSLWLAEISYEQYF. Full variable domain (missing parts from reference TRBV5-1 and TRBJ2-7): KAGVTQTPRYLIKTRGQQVTLSCSPISGHRSVSWYQQTPGQGLQFLFEYFSETQRNKGNFPGRFSGRQFSNSRSEMNVSTLELGDSALYLCASSLWLAEISYEQYFGPGTRLTVT.

The genes are TRBV29-1 and TRBJ2-4; TCRdb designates TRBD2, a call that cannot be tested without DNA. The V gene's germline CDR1 is SQVTM and CDR2 ANQGSEA. The CDR3 covers 13 residues. The CDR3 protein is CSAGGTTKNIQYF. Full variable domain (outside the CDR3, taken from reference TRBV29-1 and TRBJ2-4): SAVISQKPSRDICQRGTSLTIQCQVDSQVTMMFWYRQQPGQSLTLIATANQGSEATYESGFVIDKFPISRPNLTFSTLTVSNMSPEDSSIYLCSAGGTTKNIQYFGAGTRLSVL.

CDR3 amino acids: CSVIAGAAYNEQFF. J is TRBJ2-1 and V is TRBV29-1; lacking DNA, the TRBD2 call made by TCRdb goes unchecked. This CDR3 spans 14 amino acids. Germline assignment: CDR1 SQVTM and CDR2 ANQGSEA.

This sequence joins TRBV20-1 and TRBJ2-5; TCRdb selects TRBD1, and the lack of DNA leaves this call unchecked. Germline values: CDR1 DFQATT, CDR2 SNEGSKA (reference sequence). The CDR3 runs 14 residues. The CDR3 protein is CSATRTGEGETQYF.

The V gene is TRBV11-1, the J gene TRBJ2-1; no DNA is available, so the TRBD2 call from TCRdb remains unchecked. The CDR3 runs 14 residues. CDR1 is SGHAT, CDR2 FQDESV, per germline (reference sequence). The CDR3 loop is CASTAGGSYNEQFF.

This chain connects TRBV5-1 to TRBJ2-7; checking the TCRdb D call of TRBD1 is not possible without DNA. CDR1 is SGHRS, CDR2 YFSETQ, per germline. CDR3 length equals 15 residues. The CDR3 loop is CASSIGWTDPYEQYF.

V usage is TRBV29-1 and J usage is TRBJ1-2; TCRdb gives TRBD1 as the D gene, but with no DNA this cannot be confirmed. From germline, CDR1 is SQVTM and CDR2 ANQGSEA. The CDR3 sequence is 12 residues long. CDR3 region: CSVDPGDYGYTF.

The chain combines TRBV7-8 with TRBJ2-1; TCRdb gives TRBD1 as the D gene, but with no DNA this cannot be confirmed. The CDR3 runs 15 residues. CDR1 and CDR2 (germline): SGHVS, FQNEAQ. The CDR3 sequence is CASSYQGSSYNEQFF.

The chain links TRBV20-1 to TRBJ1-3; the D gene TCRdb calls, TRBD1, cannot be checked with no DNA. The CDR3 runs to 15 residues. Germline CDR1 is DFQATT and CDR2 is SNEGSKA (reference sequence). The chain's CDR3 is CSASTGISPKRTIYF.

The chain uses TRBV4-1 and TRBJ2-2; TCRdb indicates TRBD1, and absent DNA this call remains unverified. The CDR3 has 14 residues. Germline V gives CDR1 MGHRA, CDR2 YSYEKL. The CDR3 loop is CASSQGQVTGELFF.

The chain employs TRBV9 and TRBJ2-7; there is no DNA to check the TCRdb D call of TRBD1. The CDR3 extends over 13 amino acids. CDR1 is SGDLS, CDR2 YYNGEE, per germline. This CDR3 reads CASSVGDRGKQYF.

The V gene is TRBV27, the J gene TRBJ2-1; the D call of TRBD1 rests on TCRdb alone, since no DNA is present to check it. Germline CDR1 is MNHEY and CDR2 is SMNVEV (reference sequence). The CDR3 covers 13 residues. CDR3 region: CASGGGVWNEQFF.

The V gene is TRBV29-1, the J gene TRBJ2-1; TCRdb names TRBD2, which stays unverified in the absence of DNA. In germline, CDR1 is SQVTM, CDR2 ANQGSEA. The CDR3 covers 15 residues. The CDR3 protein is CSVDRTSGAFNEQFF.